The table lists the clone carrying this T cell receptor (beta chain) with a few counts. Libraries were prepared by immunoSEQ multiplex PCR; TCRdb keeps only in-frame clonotypes and omits some of them. The sample lists some 150,000 clones, roughly 83% occurring once. This sample is part of a study of cytotoxic CD8 clonotypes in ibrutinib-treated CLL. Germline-derived CDR1 and CDR2 are MNHNS and SASEGT. This CDR3 contains 14 residues. The V gene end was trimmed by 4 bases and the J gene end by 2 bases; junction bases not matched to a gene: 5. The sequencing used PBMCs, collected after 12 months of ibrutinib treatment. The sequence was collected from a human donor with chronic lymphocytic leukemia. The chain combines TRBV6-1 with TRBJ2-7, with TRBD1 matching 7 bases. The CDR3 is CASSVETGTYEQYF. The CDR3 coding sequence is TGTGCCAGCAGTGTCGAGACAGGGACCTACGAGCAGTACTTC.